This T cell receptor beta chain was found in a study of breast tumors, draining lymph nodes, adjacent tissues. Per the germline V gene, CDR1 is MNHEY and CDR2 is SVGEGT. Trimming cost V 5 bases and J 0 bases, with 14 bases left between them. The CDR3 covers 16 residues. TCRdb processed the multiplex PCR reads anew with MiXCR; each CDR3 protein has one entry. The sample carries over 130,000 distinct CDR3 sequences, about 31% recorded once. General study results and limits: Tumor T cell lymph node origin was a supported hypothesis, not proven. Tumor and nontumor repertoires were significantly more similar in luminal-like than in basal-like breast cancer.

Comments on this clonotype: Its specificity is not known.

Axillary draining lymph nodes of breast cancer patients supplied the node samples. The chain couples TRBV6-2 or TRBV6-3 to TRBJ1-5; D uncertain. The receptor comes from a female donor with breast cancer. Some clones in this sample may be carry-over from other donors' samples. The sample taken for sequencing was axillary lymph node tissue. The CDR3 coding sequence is TGTGCCAGCAGTCCCGGTCGACCATATAGCAATCAGCCCCAGCATTTT. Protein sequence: CASSPGRPYSNQPQHF.